Shown below are 24 T cell receptor beta chains from a single sample sequenced in a study of shared T cell receptors in the human thymus. Some clones are missing from TCRdb's copy, which holds only in-frame ones; the method was immunoSEQ multiplex PCR. The repertoire consists of about 660,000 clones, with around 87% occurring once and the leading ten covering roughly 0.0089%. The same sample was also used in a study of human thymus T cells.

Input material: thymocytes. These receptors were obtained from a boy less than two years old with a congenital heart defect.

The sample holds one count of this clone. CDR3 residues: CASSRKRNTIYF. The DNA of the CDR3 is TGTGCCAGCAGTAGAAAGAGGAACACCATATATTTT. The chain has TRBV28 and TRBJ1-3; D is undetermined. The CDR3 has 12 residues. Germline values: CDR1 MDHEN, CDR2 SYDVKM. V was pared by 5 bases and J by 7 bases, with 9 bases between.

The table lists this clone with a few counts. The rearrangement links TRBV28 to TRBJ2-2; 7 bases are a match to TRBD1. CDR1 and CDR2 from the germline V gene are MDHEN and SYDVKM. The CDR3 spans 17 residues. V shed 1 base and J 3 bases; nucleotides not matched to a gene: 8. The CDR3, as DNA: TGTGCCAGCAGTTTATTCCCGGACAGGAAGTACACCGGGGAGCTGTTTTTT. Translating it yields CASSLFPDRKYTGELFF.

The rearrangement links TRBV2 to TRBJ1-2; 7 bases line up with TRBD1. The germline CDR1 and CDR2 sequences are SNHLY and FYNNEI. Unmatched junction bases numbered 6, after V lost 7 bases and J lost 4 bases. The CDR3 is made up of 13 amino acids. CDR3 sequence reads: CASNTGDTYGYTF. The CDR3 DNA reads TGTGCCAGCAACACAGGGGATACCTATGGCTACACCTTC.

The chain recombines TRBV4-3 with TRBJ1-4, with 7 positions matching TRBD1. The CDR3 covers 15 residues. After removal of 0 bases from V and 7 bases from J, the junction contained 5 bases not matched to a gene. Germline loops: CDR1 LGHNA, CDR2 YSLEER. The CDR3 DNA sequence: TGCGCCAGCAGCCAAGAACGGACAGGAAGTGAAAAACTGTTTTTT. Amino acid sequence: CASSQERTGSEKLFF.

The chain is built from TRBV18 and TRBJ2-1; maybe TRBD1 (5 bases). This CDR3 contains 16 residues. Trimming stripped 3 bases from V and 2 bases from J, with 14 bases between. Germline-derived CDR1 and CDR2 are KGHSH and LQKENI. The CDR3 coding sequence is TGTGCCAGCTCACCTCAGACAGAACTTCCCTACAATGAGCAGTTCTTC. It codes for CASSPQTELPYNEQFF.

The J gene is TRBJ1-5, the V gene TRBV27; possible D gene TRBD1, 6 bases. CDR1 is MNHEY, CDR2 SMNVEV, per germline (reference sequence). This CDR3 has 16 residues. V lost 6 bases and J 11 bases, leaving 26 bases between the germline ends. Here the CDR3 reads CASRPTQGQLHMTQHF. The CDR3 DNA reads as TGTGCCAGCAGACCTACCCAAGGACAGCTTCATATGACCCAGCATTTT.

This clone was seen once. Other DNA sequences in this specimen translate into the identical CDR3. The chain carries TRBV19 and TRBJ1-2; 9 nucleotides line up with TRBD1. V gave up 4 bases and J gave up 2 bases; unmatched junction bases: 5. Germline CDR1 LNHDA, CDR2 SQIVND (reference sequence). The CDR3 length is 15 residues. The CDR3 DNA reads as TGTGCCAGTAGTAACGACAGGGGGTCCAACTATGGCTACACCTTC. As protein: CASSNDRGSNYGYTF.

This clone appeared a single time. This chain joins TRBV11-2 and TRBJ2-2; weak D call: TRBD1 (7 bases). The CDR3 contains 18 residues. Germline CDR1 and CDR2: SGHAT and FQNNGV. V was clipped by 5 bases and J by 6 bases, with 25 bases between them. CDR3 sequence: CASSPGQGGRRLAGELFF. CDR3 DNA sequence: TGTGCCAGCAGCCCCGGTCAGGGGGGCAGGAGACTGGCCGGGGAGCTGTTTTTT.

This clone has just a few counts. The chain uses TRBV15 and TRBJ2-1, with 9 bases fitting TRBD2. The CDR3 has 17 residues. The V segment lost 1 base and the J segment 5 bases; nucleotides outside the gene matches: 9. The V gene's germline CDR1 is LNHNV and CDR2 YYDKDF (reference sequence). CDR3 nucleotide sequence: TGTGCCACCAGCAGAGGCTCTAGCGGGATTTGGAACAATGAGCAGTTCTTC. Translated: CATSRGSSGIWNNEQFF.

This chain uses TRBV10-3 with TRBJ2-7; D is perhaps TRBD1 (6 bases). Per the germline V gene, CDR1 is ENHRY and CDR2 is SYGVKD. V was shortened by 11 bases and J by 1 base, with 12 bases between the two germline ends. The CDR3 totals 12 residues. Here the CDR3 DNA reads TGTGCCTCCCGGGACACTTCCTACGAGCAGTACTTC. Protein: CASRDTSYEQYF.

The chain joins TRBV5-1 to TRBJ1-5; a possible D gene is TRBD1 (5 bases). Germline V gives CDR1 SGHRS, CDR2 YFSETQ. V was shortened by 2 bases and J by 2 bases, with 14 bases between the two germline ends. This CDR3 comprises 16 residues. Written as DNA, the CDR3 is TGCGCCAGCAGCTTAGGCCTAGGGGTGGGCAATCAGCCCCAGCATTTT. This gives the protein CASSLGLGVGNQPQHF.

This rearrangement joins TRBV7-9 to TRBJ2-3; D is perhaps TRBD2 (5 bases). The CDR3 length is 15 residues. The V gene's germline CDR1 is SEHNR and CDR2 FQNEAQ (reference sequence). Trimming pared 5 bases from V and 4 bases from J, leaving 16 bases between. The CDR3 DNA is TGTGCCAGCAGCGATTATCGGGGTTTCCCAGATACGCAGTATTTT. Translating gives CASSDYRGFPDTQYF.

Written as DNA, the CDR3 is TGCAGCACCGGGACAGGCGACAATGAGCAGTTCTTC. Translating gives CSTGTGDNEQFF. The V call is TRBV29-1, the J call TRBJ2-1; 8 bases line up with TRBD1. With V trimmed by 8 bases and J by 5 bases, 5 bases remained unmatched. The V gene's germline CDR1 is SQVTM and CDR2 ANQGSEA. The CDR3 consists of 12 residues.

The gene calls are TRBV29-1 and TRBJ2-7, with TRBD2 identical over 10 bases. The CDR3 has 14 residues. J lost 3 bases, V lost 1 base, and 3 bases had no gene match. Germline loops: CDR1 SQVTM, CDR2 ANQGSEA. The CDR3: CSVEGASGSYEQYF. DNA of the CDR3: TGCAGCGTTGAAGGGGCTAGCGGGAGCTACGAGCAGTACTTC.

CDR3 sequence: CASSERNDRDFLVSGANVLTF. For the CDR3, the DNA is TGCGCCAGCAGCGAAAGAAACGACCGGGACTTCCTAGTCTCTGGGGCCAACGTCCTGACTTTC. The chain carries TRBV5-1 and TRBJ2-6, with D possibly being TRBD2 (6 bases). Germline assignment: CDR1 SGHRS and CDR2 YFSETQ. The CDR3 extends over 21 amino acids. V lost 4 bases and J 0 bases, leaving 26 bases between the germline ends.

This chain connects TRBV6-1 to TRBJ1-5, with D possibly being TRBD1 (5 bases). Germline V lookup: CDR1 MNHNS, CDR2 SASEGT. The CDR3 runs 14 residues. V was pared by 3 bases and J by 7 bases, with 13 bases between. Written as DNA, the CDR3 is TGTGCCAGCAGTGATCGACAGTTCGGCCAGCCCCAGCATTTT. It yields the protein CASSDRQFGQPQHF.

The J gene is TRBJ1-2, the V gene TRBV30; 7 bases fit TRBD1. This CDR3 has 14 residues. V lost 3 bases and J lost 4; bases outside the gene matches: 8. Germline V lookup: CDR1 GTSNPN, CDR2 SVGIG (reference sequence). CDR3 nucleotide sequence: TGTGCCTGGAGGGGGTGGCAGGGGGGCTATGGCTACACCTTC. It translates to CAWRGWQGGYGYTF.

CDR3 bases: TGTGCCAGCAGCGTTACTAGCGGGGGGCAACCCACAGATACGCAGTATTTT. Protein product: CASSVTSGGQPTDTQYF. This chain connects TRBV9 to TRBJ2-3; 12 nucleotides match TRBD2. The CDR3 sequence is 17 residues long. Germline values: CDR1 SGDLS, CDR2 YYNGEE. J gave up 2 bases and V 2 bases, and 6 bases lay outside the gene matches.

This chain connects TRBV14 to TRBJ1-2; D is possibly TRBD1 (6 bases). This CDR3 has 15 amino acids. V dropped 0 bases and J dropped 2 bases, with 10 bases sitting between them. In germline, CDR1 is SGHDN, CDR2 FVKESK. The CDR3 DNA follows: TGTGCCAGCAGCCAAGAAAGAGGGGGAAACTATGGCTACACCTTC. Its protein is CASSQERGGNYGYTF.

The chain has TRBV5-1 and TRBJ2-7, with a weak D call TRBD1 (6 bases). Germline CDR1 SGHRS, CDR2 YFSETQ. V was clipped by 0 bases and J by 4 bases, with 11 bases between them. The CDR3 is 14 residues long. The CDR3 coding sequence is TGCGCCAGCAGCTTGGGTACAAGGGGGTACGAGCAGTACTTC. Amino acid sequence: CASSLGTRGYEQYF.

This clone came up once. V gene TRBV11-2 combines with J gene TRBJ2-7, with 10 bases fitting TRBD2. Trimming took 6 bases from V and 0 from J; bases not matched to a gene: 5. Germline CDR1 reads SGHAT; CDR2 reads FQNNGV. The CDR3 is 15 amino acids. The DNA for the CDR3 is TGTGCCAGCAGGTCTAGCGGGGGCCTCTCCTACGAGCAGTACTTC. It codes for CASRSSGGLSYEQYF.

The chain couples TRBV18 to TRBJ2-7; 11 bases align to TRBD1. The length of the CDR3 is 15 residues. The germline V gene encodes CDR1 KGHSH and CDR2 LQKENI. Unmatched junction bases numbered 3, after V lost 3 bases and J lost 2 bases. Here the CDR3 reads CASSPPDRGPYEQYF. The CDR3 DNA follows: TGTGCCAGCTCACCCCCGGACAGGGGGCCCTACGAGCAGTACTTC.

The rearrangement uses TRBV4-3 and TRBJ2-6; a possible D gene is TRBD1 (6 bases). This CDR3 is 18 amino acids long. The V gene's germline CDR1 is LGHNA and CDR2 YSLEER. Trimming pared 0 bases from V and 2 bases from J, leaving 14 bases between. Here the CDR3 DNA reads TGCGCCAGCAGCCAAGAAGTCTCCGGGGACACTGGGGCCAACGTCCTGACTTTC. Encoded protein: CASSQEVSGDTGANVLTF.

The sample holds one count of this clone. V gene TRBV4-3 combines with J gene TRBJ2-7, with D possibly matching TRBD1 (6 bases). Germline V gives CDR1 LGHNA, CDR2 YSLEER. V was clipped by 4 bases and J by 0 bases, with 16 bases between them. The CDR3 extends over 16 amino acids. The CDR3 region is CASSLVRDTFSYEQYF. The CDR3 DNA reads TGCGCCAGCAGCCTAGTCCGGGACACCTTCTCCTACGAGCAGTACTTC.